What follows are 17 T cell receptor beta chains derived from one specimen sequenced in a study of blood T cell repertoires in COVID-19 (TCRdb year 2020). The library relied on the immunoSEQ multiplex PCR assay. The table was pulled from immuneACCESS by TCRdb, which kept in-frame rearrangements only. Such tables lose some clones; where checked, under half of the loss comes from unresolved V genes, and the rest has no known cause. In all, the sample holds 150,000 to 200,000 clones, and roughly 89% of those were seen once. The top ten constitute approximately 3.3% of the sample. The sequencing input was peripheral blood. These receptors were taken from a man between 18 and 35 years old with active or convalescent COVID-19.

This rearrangement joins TRBV4-2 to TRBJ2-7; 9 bases are shared with TRBD1. V trimming: 4 bases; J trimming: 6 bases; junction bases outside the gene matches: 7. Per germline, CDR1 LGHNA and CDR2 YNFKEQ. The CDR3 loop spans 14 amino acids. The CDR3 DNA reads as TGTGCCAGCAGCCTCGGGACAGGGTCGCCCGAGCAGTACGTC. It is translated as CASSLGTGSPEQYV.

This clone was counted a single time. The chain links TRBV2 to TRBJ2-2; TRBD2 matches at 7 bases. Germline values: CDR1 SNHLY, CDR2 FYNNEI. Trimming removed 5 bases from V and 3 bases from J; junction bases left unmatched: 6. This CDR3 is 15 amino acids long. The CDR3 is CASSPRGEDTGELFF. CDR3 DNA sequence: TGTGCCAGCAGTCCCCGGGGGGAGGACACCGGGGAGCTGTTTTTT.

The V gene is TRBV5-1, the J gene TRBJ2-5, with D perhaps TRBD1 (7 bases). Germline V gives CDR1 SGHRS, CDR2 YFSETQ. This CDR3 comprises 13 residues. Trimming took off 4 bases at V and 4 bases at J, with 11 bases between the two ends. The CDR3 DNA is TGCGCCAGCAGCCCCCAGGGGGGAGAGACCCAGTACTTC. It yields the protein CASSPQGGETQYF.

The chain has TRBV6-4 and TRBJ2-3, with D possibly TRBD1 on 6 matching bases. CDR1 is MRHNA and CDR2 is SNTAGT in the germline V gene. V lost 6 bases and J lost 6, with 13 bases in between. This CDR3 is built from 13 residues. DNA for the CDR3: TGTGCCAGCAGAGATTTGGGGGCGGATACGCAGTATTTT. Translating gives CASRDLGADTQYF.

The chain employs TRBV7-9 and TRBJ2-3; 7 bases are shared with TRBD1. Looked up from germline, CDR1 is SEHNR and CDR2 is FQNEAQ (reference sequence). Losses at the gene ends were 1 base for V and 6 bases for J; bases not matched to a gene: 7. There are 15 residues in the CDR3. In DNA, the CDR3 is TGTGCCAGCAGCTTAGGACAGGGAAATTTGGATACGCAGTATTTT. It codes for CASSLGQGNLDTQYF.

The chain couples TRBV7-9 to TRBJ1-2; the match to TRBD1 covers 8 bases. V trimming: 6 bases; J trimming: 3 bases; junction bases outside the gene matches: 9. The CDR3 runs 15 residues. The germline V gene encodes CDR1 SEHNR and CDR2 FQNEAQ (reference sequence). CDR3 coding DNA: TGTGCCAGCAGTTATGTTGGACAGGGTGACTATGGCTACACCTTC. It codes for CASSYVGQGDYGYTF.

This clone has only a few counts. This chain joins TRBV24-1 and TRBJ1-5; 7 bases are shared with TRBD1. This CDR3 has 16 amino acids. CDR1 is KGHDR, CDR2 SFDVKD, per germline. J was trimmed by 3 bases and V by 2 bases; bases with no gene match: 6. The CDR3 DNA is TGTGCCACCAGTGATTCCGGGACAGACTTCAATCAGCCCCAGCATTTT. It codes for CATSDSGTDFNQPQHF.

This chain links TRBV9 with TRBJ1-2; tentatively, D is TRBD1 (6 bases). This CDR3 is built from 15 residues. Trimming shortened V by 3 bases and J by 2 bases, and 14 bases separated the two germline ends. CDR1 and CDR2 from the germline V gene are SGDLS and YYNGEE. CDR3 region: CASSADLDRNYGYTF. The DNA for the CDR3 is TGTGCCAGCAGCGCCGACCTCGACAGGAACTATGGCTACACCTTC.

The chain has TRBV7-9 and TRBJ2-3, with D hard to call. V was cut by 0 bases and J by 2 bases, with 12 bases left in between. The CDR3 sequence is 16 residues long. Germline V lookup: CDR1 SEHNR, CDR2 FQNEAQ (reference sequence). Here the CDR3 DNA reads TGTGCCAGCAGCTTAGCGTCAGTGGAGCTCACAGATACGCAGTATTTT. This encodes CASSLASVELTDTQYF.

This chain joins TRBV9 and TRBJ1-1, with unresolved D. The CDR3 sequence is 14 residues long. Trimming pared 4 bases from V and 2 bases from J, leaving 12 bases between. The germline V gene encodes CDR1 SGDLS and CDR2 YYNGEE. CDR3 nucleotide sequence: TGTGCCAGCAGCCGCCGCGAGGGAAACACTGAAGCTTTCTTT. It is translated as CASSRREGNTEAFF. The whole variable domain, filled in from reference TRBV9 and TRBJ1-1, reads DSGVTQTPKHLITATGQRVTLRCSPRSGDLSVYWYQQSLDQGLQFLIQYYNGEERAKGNILERFSAQQFPDLHSELNLSSLELGDSALYFCASSRREGNTEAFFGQGTRLTVV.

The chain links TRBV13 to TRBJ2-2, with D unresolved. V lost 8 bases to trimming and J lost 6 bases, with 7 bases between them. Per germline, CDR1 PRHDT and CDR2 FYEKMQ (reference sequence). The CDR3 is made up of 11 amino acids. The CDR3 loop is CASESSGELFF. CDR3 nucleotide sequence: TGTGCCAGCGAGTCTTCCGGGGAGCTGTTTTTT.

The chain uses TRBV4-1 and TRBJ2-3; maybe TRBD1 (5 bases). The germline V gene encodes CDR1 MGHRA and CDR2 YSYEKL. CDR3 length: 17 residues. V lost 1 base and J lost 0, with 14 bases in between. The CDR3, as DNA: TGCGCCAGCAGCCAAGGGGCAGGGCGTTCTAGCACAGATACGCAGTATTTT. Its translation is CASSQGAGRSSTDTQYF.

V is TRBV24-1 and J is TRBJ1-1; 8 bases map to TRBD1. V lost 1 base to trimming and J lost 0 bases; unmatched junction nucleotides: 9. Germline CDR1 KGHDR, CDR2 SFDVKD. This CDR3 has 18 residues. CDR3 DNA sequence: TGTGCCACCAGTGATTTATCCGGGACAGGCATCATGAACACTGAAGCTTTCTTT. Encoded protein: CATSDLSGTGIMNTEAFF.

The chain is built from TRBV5-5 and TRBJ1-5; maybe TRBD1 (5 bases). Germline V lookup: CDR1 SGHKS, CDR2 YYEKEE (reference sequence). The CDR3 has 13 amino acids. Trimming left V 0 bases short and J 5 bases short, with 6 bases between. The CDR3 DNA reads as TGTGCCAGCAGCTTGGGGGGGGATCAGCCCCAGCATTTT. Amino acid sequence: CASSLGGDQPQHF.

This rearrangement joins TRBV6-5 to TRBJ1-1; D ambiguous. The V end lost 2 bases, the J end lost 4 bases, and 8 bases lay between the germline ends. This CDR3 region has 13 residues. CDR1 is MNHEY, CDR2 SVGAGI, per germline. The CDR3 here is CASSYQTGTEAFF. The CDR3 DNA sequence: TGTGCCAGCAGTTACCAGACTGGCACTGAAGCTTTCTTT.

CDR3 protein: CSARSGERELFF. CDR3 DNA: TGCAGCGCCAGAAGCGGGGAACGGGAGCTGTTTTTT. The J gene is TRBJ2-2, the V gene TRBV29-1; 7 nucleotides agree with TRBD2. V lost 7 bases to trimming and J lost 9 bases; unmatched junction nucleotides: 8. Germline values: CDR1 SQVTM, CDR2 ANQGSEA. The CDR3 has 12 amino acids.

CDR3 DNA sequence: TGTGCCGCAAGGCCCTTAGAGTTTGGGGCGTATGGCTACACCTTC. This gives the protein CAARPLEFGAYGYTF. V usage is TRBV28 and J usage is TRBJ1-2; D possibly corresponds to TRBD1 (5 bases). Germline CDR1 and CDR2: MDHEN and SYDVKM. The V end was cut by 11 bases, the J end by 5 bases, with 24 bases between. CDR3 size: 15 residues.